Shown below are 6 T cell receptor beta chains from a single sample sequenced in a study of long-term antiretroviral therapy in people with HIV. Run at survey level, the immunoSEQ assay was version v3.0. The method was immunoSEQ multiplex PCR; TCRdb's version includes in-frame clones alone and lacks a portion of them. Seen here are more than 35,000 clones, roughly 85% observed once, and the top ten hold over 9.5%. The sequenced sample was unsorted PBMCs, obtained 2.2 years after starting antiretroviral therapy. Source of these receptors: a man aged 18 to 30 with HIV.

The chain recombines TRBV4-1 with TRBJ1-4; 9 bases agree with TRBD1. J gave up 7 bases and V 1 base, and 4 bases lay outside the gene matches. The CDR3 consists of 15 residues. Germline V gene sequence: CDR1 MGHRA, CDR2 YSYEKL. The CDR3: CASSQGGQGSEKLFF. CDR3 nucleotides: TGCGCCAGCAGCCAAGGAGGACAGGGGTCTGAAAAACTGTTTTTT.

The chain couples TRBV7-3 to TRBJ1-4, with D perhaps TRBD1 (5 bases). The CDR3 consists of 14 residues. Trimming shortened V by 4 bases and J by 5 bases, and 11 bases separated the two germline ends. Germline V CDR1 and CDR2: SGHTA, FQGTGA. The DNA of the CDR3 is TGTGCCAGCAGCTACGGGACGGGGAATGAAAAACTGTTTTTT. This translates into CASSYGTGNEKLFF.

The chain has TRBV9 and TRBJ2-3; 7 bases match TRBD1. Losses at the gene ends were 3 bases for V and 2 bases for J; bases not matched to a gene: 3. Germline V gene data show CDR1 as SGDLS and CDR2 as YYNGEE. This CDR3 contains 14 residues. As DNA, the CDR3 is TGTGCCAGCAGCGGACAGGGAGTCACAGATACGCAGTATTTT. Encoded protein: CASSGQGVTDTQYF.

This chain uses TRBV30 with TRBJ1-2, with 7 nucleotides matching TRBD1. The CDR3 totals 15 residues. Germline CDR1 reads GTSNPN; CDR2 reads SVGIG (reference sequence). Trimming cost V 2 bases and J 8 bases; bases outside gene matches: 14. In nucleotides, the CDR3 is TGTGCCTGGAGTAGTATAAGGGGGCAGGTGAAGGGCTACACCTTC. Amino acids: CAWSSIRGQVKGYTF.

The chain links TRBV18 to TRBJ2-5; 10 nucleotides agree with TRBD2. Trimming took 2 bases from V and 4 from J; bases not matched to a gene: 4. The CDR3 extends over 15 amino acids. The germline gives CDR1 KGHSH, CDR2 LQKENI. The CDR3 spells CASSPGGLARETQYF. The CDR3 DNA follows: TGTGCCAGCTCACCAGGGGGACTAGCGAGAGAGACCCAGTACTTC.

J is TRBJ1-2 and V is TRBV28; the D is unclear. The CDR3 is made up of 11 amino acids. Trimming removed 5 bases from V and 6 bases from J, with 7 bases in between. Germline loops: CDR1 MDHEN, CDR2 SYDVKM. The CDR3 DNA is TGTGCCAGCAGTCCCTTAGATGGCTACACCTTC. Amino acids: CASSPLDGYTF.